The rows below give T cell receptor beta chains drawn from one sample of a study of T cells in Graves' hyperthyroidism and ophthalmopathy. TCRdb re-derived calls from the multiplex PCR reads in MiXCR, one entry per CDR3 protein. The sample has roughly 350,000 distinct CDR3 sequences; roughly 15% are singletons. Material for sequencing was blood. The receptor source for this set is a woman under 40 with Graves' ophthalmopathy. Both conserved end residues are trimmed from each CDR3.

J: TRBJ2-1
V: TRBV6-2/TRBV6-3
CDR3: ASKGAGGNEQF

J: TRBJ1-5
V: TRBV24-1
CDR3: ATSDPGGTQPQH

J: TRBJ2-1
V: TRBV24-1
CDR3: ATSGLRGDNEQF

J: TRBJ1-1
V: TRBV3-1
CDR3: ASTGGAAHTEAF

J: TRBJ1-6
V: TRBV20-1
CDR3: SARQANYNSPLH

J: TRBJ2-5
V: TRBV3-1
CDR3: ASSGTAFQETQY

J: TRBJ1-1
V: TRBV30
CDR3: AWISRNEAF

J: TRBJ1-2
V: TRBV10-2
CDR3: ASSDPVPTSGGYT

J: TRBJ2-7
V: TRBV28
CDR3: ASIGTGTYEQY

J: TRBJ2-2
V: TRBV28
CDR3: ASNRYRTGELF

J: TRBJ2-5
V: TRBV7-9
CDR3: ASSFGTSGGTY

J: TRBJ2-1
V: TRBV11-2
CDR3: ASRDLPARNSYNEQF

J: TRBJ2-2
V: TRBV7-2
CDR3: ASSPLAGTATGELF

J: TRBJ2-5
V: TRBV28
CDR3: ASSPTTGLAGGDQETQY

J: TRBJ2-7
V: TRBV6-5
CDR3: ASSYSRQGVSSYEQY

J: TRBJ2-5
V: TRBV25-1
CDR3: ASSEIGLASSRY

J: TRBJ1-1
V: TRBV12-3/TRBV12-4
CDR3: ASRGGAANTEAF

J: TRBJ1-1
V: TRBV4-1
CDR3: ASSQGSGQGGRNTEAF

J: TRBJ1-6
V: TRBV7-6
CDR3: ASSLGPTNSPLH

J: TRBJ2-7
V: TRBV28
CDR3: ASSRGGGDEQY

J: TRBJ1-1
V: TRBV12-3/TRBV12-4
CDR3: ASTVMNTEAF

J: TRBJ2-3
V: TRBV6-1
CDR3: ASSEVKGPTQY

J: TRBJ2-5
V: TRBV2
CDR3: ASSAARGGWQETQY

J: TRBJ2-1
V: TRBV5-1
CDR3: ASSLEYGAGRGDEQF

J: TRBJ1-3
V: TRBV5-5
CDR3: ASSLEPRLTPGNTIY

J: TRBJ1-1
V: TRBV28
CDR3: ASSLGGAGMNTEAF

J: TRBJ2-5
V: TRBV12-3/TRBV12-4
CDR3: ASSLFGGGSQETQY

J: TRBJ2-5
V: TRBV20-1
CDR3: SAGQPYQETQY

J: TRBJ1-5
V: TRBV30
CDR3: AWGPGTGINQPQH

J: TRBJ2-3
V: TRBV7-2
CDR3: ASAPSGNTDTQY

J: TRBJ2-1
V: TRBV2
CDR3: ASSEVGTRRSYNEQF

J: TRBJ2-3
V: TRBV15
CDR3: ATSRDLAGGYTDTQY

J: TRBJ2-5
V: TRBV7-7
CDR3: ASSLGGAGTQETQY

J: TRBJ1-5
V: TRBV6-1
CDR3: ASSEGQGRNQPQH

J: TRBJ1-2
V: TRBV2
CDR3: ASTGQIYGYT

J: TRBJ1-2
V: TRBV11-2
CDR3: ASSLNSWDYGYT

J: TRBJ1-3
V: TRBV18
CDR3: ASSPAPNSGNTIY

J: TRBJ2-1
V: TRBV24-1
CDR3: ATSDFPWALARGGDEQF

J: TRBJ2-1
V: TRBV9
CDR3: ASSESGGQFNEQF

J: TRBJ2-3
V: TRBV20-1
CDR3: SAPLGGGYTDTQY

J: TRBJ1-3
V: TRBV6-1
CDR3: ASRTRQGHEPGNTIY

J: TRBJ1-4
V: TRBV20-1
CDR3: SATKSTGIGKLF

J: TRBJ2-7
V: TRBV27
CDR3: ASNNGMGYEQY

J: TRBJ1-2
V: TRBV19
CDR3: ASSWSHGYT

J: TRBJ1-5
V: TRBV24-1
CDR3: ATSDRQGGNQPQH

J: TRBJ2-7
V: TRBV20-1
CDR3: SARDSGGQGPYEQY

J: TRBJ1-5
V: TRBV18
CDR3: ASSQGASGNQPQH